The TCR beta chain described here comes from a study of Ad26.COV2.S vaccination and SARS-CoV-2 variants. Study information: Ad26.COV2.S, an intramuscular injection, was given once or twice 56 days apart.

Study-level points and caveats: Greater spike-specific TCR breadth was seen in vaccine recipients than in placebo recipients. TCR breadth and depth estimates may have understated total T cell responses. Comparability of non-spike TCR breadth was observed across vaccine and placebo recipients.

Libraries were prepared by immunoSEQ multiplex PCR; TCRdb keeps only in-frame clonotypes and omits some of them. The sample has a few hundred thousand clones; 75% to 95% are singletons. The treatment here: about 20 received Ad26.COV2.S at low or high dose, single or two shots; about 5 received placebo; per-sample allocation not given. Day 63 after the first injection of vaccine or placebo was the sampling time. A remark on this clone: The antigen remains unidentified.

Source: peripheral blood, taken in a trial of Ad26.COV2.S vaccine versus placebo. The receptor's source is a person aged 18-60 years who received the Ad26.COV2.S COVID-19 vaccine or a placebo.

CDR3 amino acids: CATSGFGGYGYTF. CDR3 in DNA: TGTGCCACCAGTGGTTTCGGGGGGTATGGCTACACCTTC. The rearrangement links TRBV24-1 to TRBJ1-2; tentatively, D is TRBD1 (5 bases). V dropped 5 bases and J dropped 5 bases, with 11 bases sitting between them. The CDR3 sequence is 13 residues long. CDR1 and CDR2 from the germline V gene are KGHDR and SFDVKD.